One sample yielded the 5 T cell receptor beta chains listed below, sequenced in a study of CD8 T cells in Susac syndrome. Random hexamers primed reverse transcription of about 0.45 to 1 ug RNA. One entry per CDR3 protein results from TCRdb running MiXCR on the immunoSEQ multiplex PCR reads. The repertoire has about 180,000 distinct CDR3 sequences, under 95% of them found once; the top ten carry 0.12%. The sample taken for sequencing was CD4+ T cells from PBMCs. These receptor sequences come from a human donor with Susac syndrome.

This chain uses TRBV12-3 or TRBV12-4 with TRBJ1-2, with D perhaps matching TRBD1 (6 bases). The CDR3 loop spans 15 amino acids. V was trimmed by 2 bases and J by 6 bases, leaving 16 bases between them. The CDR3 reads CASSLKATGGNGYTF. DNA of the CDR3: TGTGCCAGCAGTTTAAAAGCGACAGGCGGCAATGGCTACACCTTC.

This rearrangement joins TRBV7-9 to TRBJ2-5; possible D gene TRBD2, 7 bases. The CDR3 runs to 16 residues. Trimming removed 0 bases from V and 2 bases from J, with 13 bases in between. Germline V gives CDR1 SEHNR, CDR2 FQNEAQ (reference sequence). CDR3 sequence reads: CASSLAKGGRQETQYF. The CDR3 region has the DNA TGTGCCAGCAGCTTAGCGAAGGGGGGGAGGCAAGAGACCCAGTACTTC.

V and J are TRBV3-1 and TRBJ2-7; 8 nucleotides align to TRBD2. The CDR3 sequence is 15 residues long. V gave up 1 base and J gave up 6 bases; unmatched junction bases: 8. CDR1 and CDR2 (germline): LGHDT, YNNKEL (reference sequence). CDR3 in DNA: TGTGCCAGCAGCCAAGGCTCGGGGGGGTCCCGCGAGCAGTACTTC. Translating it yields CASSQGSGGSREQYF.

This rearrangement joins TRBV5-1 to TRBJ2-3; D may correspond to TRBD1 or TRBD2 (6 bases each). Germline lookup yields CDR1 SGHRS and CDR2 YFSETQ. This CDR3 is built from 15 residues. The V end lost 2 bases, the J end lost 4 bases, and 14 bases lay between the germline ends. The CDR3: CASSFPGAASDTQYF. CDR3 sequence (DNA): TGCGCCAGCAGCTTCCCGGGGGCCGCATCAGATACGCAGTATTTT.

J is TRBJ1-6 and V is TRBV5-1, with 9 bases identical to TRBD1. From germline, CDR1 is SGHRS and CDR2 YFSETQ. V shed 4 bases and J 6 bases; nucleotides not matched to a gene: 5. The CDR3 covers 15 residues. Written as DNA, the CDR3 is TGCGCCAGCAGCCCCGGGACAGGGCTTAATTCACCCCTCCACTTT. Its protein product is CASSPGTGLNSPLHF.